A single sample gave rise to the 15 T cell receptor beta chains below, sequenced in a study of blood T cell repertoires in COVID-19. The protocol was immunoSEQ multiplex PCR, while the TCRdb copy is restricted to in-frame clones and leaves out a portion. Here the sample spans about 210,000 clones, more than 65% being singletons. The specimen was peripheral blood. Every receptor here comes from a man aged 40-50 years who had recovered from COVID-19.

The CDR3 nucleotides are TGCAGTGCTTCCCTGGCTTCGTCAGCTTTCTTT. Translating it yields CSASLASSAFF. This chain links TRBV20-1 with TRBJ1-1; no firm D call. This CDR3 contains 11 residues. Trimming took 5 bases from V and 10 from J, leaving 14 bases between them. Germline CDR1 DFQATT, CDR2 SNEGSKA (reference sequence).

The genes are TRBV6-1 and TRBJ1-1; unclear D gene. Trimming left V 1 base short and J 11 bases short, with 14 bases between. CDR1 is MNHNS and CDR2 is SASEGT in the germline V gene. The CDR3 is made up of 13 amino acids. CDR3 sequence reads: CASSEDLLSMAFF. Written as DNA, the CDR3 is TGTGCCAGCAGTGAAGATCTTCTAAGCATGGCTTTCTTT.

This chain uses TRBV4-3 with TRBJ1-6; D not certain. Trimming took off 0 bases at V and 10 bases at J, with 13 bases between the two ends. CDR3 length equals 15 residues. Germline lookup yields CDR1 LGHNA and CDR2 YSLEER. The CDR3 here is CASSQDRFTGSPLHF. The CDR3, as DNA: TGCGCCAGCAGCCAAGATCGGTTCACGGGGTCACCCCTCCACTTT.

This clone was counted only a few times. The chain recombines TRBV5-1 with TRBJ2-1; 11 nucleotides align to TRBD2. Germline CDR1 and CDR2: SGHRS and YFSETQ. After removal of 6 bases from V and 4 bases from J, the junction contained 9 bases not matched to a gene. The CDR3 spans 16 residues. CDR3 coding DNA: TGCGCCAGCAACCGATTAGCGGGAGGGACATACAATGAGCAGTTCTTC. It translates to CASNRLAGGTYNEQFF. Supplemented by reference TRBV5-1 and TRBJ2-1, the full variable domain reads KAGVTQTPRYLIKTRGQQVTLSCSPISGHRSVSWYQQTPGQGLQFLFEYFSETQRNKGNFPGRFSGRQFSNSRSEMNVSTLELGDSALYLCASNRLAGGTYNEQFFGPGTRLTVL.

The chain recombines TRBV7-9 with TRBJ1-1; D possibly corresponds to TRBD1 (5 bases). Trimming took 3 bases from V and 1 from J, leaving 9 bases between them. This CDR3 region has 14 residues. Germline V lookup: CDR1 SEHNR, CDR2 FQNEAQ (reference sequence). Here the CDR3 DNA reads TGTGCCAGCAGCTTCGGCAGGGAGAACACTGAAGCTTTCTTT. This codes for CASSFGRENTEAFF.

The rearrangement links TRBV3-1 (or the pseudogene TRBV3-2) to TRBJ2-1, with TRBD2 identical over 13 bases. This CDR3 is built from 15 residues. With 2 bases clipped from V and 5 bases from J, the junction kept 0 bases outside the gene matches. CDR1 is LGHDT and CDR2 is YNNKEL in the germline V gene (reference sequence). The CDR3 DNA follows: TGTGCCAGCAGCCAAACTAGCGGGGGGGACAATGAGCAGTTCTTC. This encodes CASSQTSGGDNEQFF.

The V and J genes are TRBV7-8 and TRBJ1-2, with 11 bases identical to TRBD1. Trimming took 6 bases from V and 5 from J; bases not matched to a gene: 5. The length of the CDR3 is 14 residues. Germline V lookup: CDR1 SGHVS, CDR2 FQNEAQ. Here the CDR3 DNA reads TGTGCCAGCAGTTGGACAGGGGGCGCTTATGGCTACACCTTC. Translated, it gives CASSWTGGAYGYTF. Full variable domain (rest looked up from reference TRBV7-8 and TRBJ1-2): GAGVSQSPRYKVAKRGQDVALRCDPISGHVSLFWYQQALGQGPEFLTYFQNEAQLDKSGLPSDRFFAERPEGSVSTLKIQRTQQEDSAVYLCASSWTGGAYGYTFGSGTRLTVV.

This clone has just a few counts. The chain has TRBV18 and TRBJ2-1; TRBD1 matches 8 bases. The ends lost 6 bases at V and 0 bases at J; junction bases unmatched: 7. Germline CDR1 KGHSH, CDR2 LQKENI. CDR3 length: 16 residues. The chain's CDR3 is CASSADRAYSYNEQFF. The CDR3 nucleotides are TGTGCCAGCTCGGCGGACAGGGCCTACTCCTACAATGAGCAGTTCTTC.

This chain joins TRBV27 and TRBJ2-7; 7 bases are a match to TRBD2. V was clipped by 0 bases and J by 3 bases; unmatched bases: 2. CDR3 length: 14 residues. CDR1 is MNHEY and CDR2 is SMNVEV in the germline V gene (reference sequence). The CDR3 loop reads CASSLSGTNYEQYF. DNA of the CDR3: TGTGCCAGCAGTTTATCGGGGACTAACTACGAGCAGTACTTC.

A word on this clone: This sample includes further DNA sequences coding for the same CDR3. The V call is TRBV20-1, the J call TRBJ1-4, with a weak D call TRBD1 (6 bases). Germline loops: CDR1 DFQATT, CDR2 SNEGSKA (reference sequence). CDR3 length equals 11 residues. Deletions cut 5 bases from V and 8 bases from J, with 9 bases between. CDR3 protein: CSAPTGEKLFF. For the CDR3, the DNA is TGCAGTGCTCCCACAGGGGAAAAACTGTTTTTT.

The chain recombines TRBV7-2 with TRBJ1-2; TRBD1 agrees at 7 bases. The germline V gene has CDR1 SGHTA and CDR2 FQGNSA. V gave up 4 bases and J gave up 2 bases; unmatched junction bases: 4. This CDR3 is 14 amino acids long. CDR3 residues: CASSYGQANYGYTF. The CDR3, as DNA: TGTGCCAGCAGCTACGGACAGGCGAACTATGGCTACACCTTC.

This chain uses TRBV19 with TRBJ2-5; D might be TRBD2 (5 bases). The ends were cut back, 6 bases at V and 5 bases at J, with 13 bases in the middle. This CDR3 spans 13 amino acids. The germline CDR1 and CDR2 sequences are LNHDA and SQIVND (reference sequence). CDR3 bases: TGTGCCAGTAGGGACCCCCCGGGGGAGACCCAGTACTTC. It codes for CASRDPPGETQYF.

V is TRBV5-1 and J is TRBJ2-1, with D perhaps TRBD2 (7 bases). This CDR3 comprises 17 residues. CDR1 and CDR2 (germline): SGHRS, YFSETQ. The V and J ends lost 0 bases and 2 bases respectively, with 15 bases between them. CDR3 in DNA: TGCGCCAGCAGCTTGGAGGGGGGGTATCCAACCTACAATGAGCAGTTCTTC. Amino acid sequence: CASSLEGGYPTYNEQFF.

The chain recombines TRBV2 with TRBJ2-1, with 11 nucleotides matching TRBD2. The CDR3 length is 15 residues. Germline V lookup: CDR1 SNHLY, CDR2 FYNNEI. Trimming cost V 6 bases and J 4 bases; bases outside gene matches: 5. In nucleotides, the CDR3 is TGTGCCAGCAGCCCTAGGACTAGCGGGTACAATGAGCAGTTCTTC. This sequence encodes CASSPRTSGYNEQFF.

The CDR3 bases are TGCGCCAGCAGCTTGGCGGATGGGGGAGGGCCTGTCGGGGAGCTGTTTTTT. Translated: CASSLADGGGPVGELFF. V usage is TRBV5-1 and J usage is TRBJ2-2; TRBD2 matches at 7 bases. This CDR3 is built from 17 residues. The ends lost 0 bases at V and 7 bases at J; junction bases unmatched: 12. Germline values: CDR1 SGHRS, CDR2 YFSETQ.